The next 28 T cell receptor beta chains were all read from a single sample in a study of cytomegalovirus exposure and HLA in healthy donors. PCR was performed using 60 Vbeta and 13 Jbeta primers. The data were produced by immunoSEQ multiplex PCR, yet TCRdb's version contains in-frame clones alone and is incomplete. In the table there are about 140,000 clones, roughly four fifths of which are singletons. Sequencing was carried out using PBMCs. The origin of the receptors is a man in his late teens or twenties in good health and CMV-seropositive.

The chain links TRBV5-6 to TRBJ2-6; D is uncertain. This CDR3 comprises 14 residues. V was shortened by 2 bases and J by 4 bases, with 7 bases between the two germline ends. Germline CDR1 reads SGHDT; CDR2 reads YYEEEE. Here the CDR3 reads CASSFTRGANVLTF. CDR3 nucleotide sequence: TGTGCCAGCAGCTTCACGAGAGGGGCCAACGTCCTGACTTTC.

About this clone: Other DNA sequences within the sample encode an identical CDR3. This rearrangement joins TRBV6-1 to TRBJ2-7, with D maybe TRBD2 (7 bases). The CDR3 sequence is 14 residues long. Trimming removed 6 bases at V and 4 bases at J, with 16 bases between. Germline V gene sequence: CDR1 MNHNS, CDR2 SASEGT. This chain's CDR3 is CASSEGGLLYEQYF. The CDR3 DNA is TGTGCCAGCAGCGAGGGGGGACTATTATACGAGCAGTACTTC.

The chain carries TRBV30 and TRBJ1-1; 7 bases are shared with TRBD1. CDR1 is GTSNPN, CDR2 SVGIG, per germline (reference sequence). This CDR3 is 13 amino acids long. V trimming: 4 bases; J trimming: 0 bases; junction bases outside the gene matches: 2. The CDR3 protein is CAWMGQLNTEAFF. The CDR3 coding sequence is TGTGCCTGGATGGGACAGCTGAACACTGAAGCTTTCTTT. The full variable domain, rest sourced from reference TRBV30 and TRBJ1-1, is SQTIHQWPATLVQPVGSPLSLECTVEGTSNPNLYWYRQAAGRGLQLLFYSVGIGQISSEVPQNLSASRPQDRQFILSSKKLLLSDSGFYLCAWMGQLNTEAFFGQGTRLTVV.

For this clone: This specimen includes other DNA sequences encoding the same CDR3. The gene calls are TRBV4-1 and TRBJ2-7, with D possibly matching TRBD2 (6 bases). Germline-derived CDR1 and CDR2 are MGHRA and YSYEKL. This CDR3 is built from 12 residues. V was shortened by 0 bases and J by 7 bases, with 7 bases between the two germline ends. In DNA, the CDR3 is TGCGCCAGCAGCCAAGACGGAGGGGAGCAGTACTTC. Its protein product is CASSQDGGEQYF.

A single count supports this clone. The chain uses TRBV6-5 and TRBJ1-4; D is unclear. The germline CDR1 and CDR2 sequences are MNHEY and SVGAGI. Trimming cost V 2 bases and J 0 bases, with 10 bases left between them. This CDR3 region has 16 residues. The CDR3 here is CASSYMAGSTNEKLFF. CDR3 DNA sequence: TGTGCCAGCAGTTACATGGCGGGTTCAACTAATGAAAAACTGTTTTTT.

The chain links TRBV30 to TRBJ1-2, with D perhaps matching TRBD1 (6 bases). V dropped 1 base and J dropped 6 bases, with 12 bases sitting between them. In germline, CDR1 is GTSNPN, CDR2 SVGIG (reference sequence). The CDR3 consists of 13 residues. The CDR3 DNA reads as TGTGCCTGGAGTGCTACAGGGTTGAATGGCTACACCTTC. It specifies CAWSATGLNGYTF.

Here the CDR3 DNA reads TGTGCCAGTAGTGCTCCGGGACTAGCGCACAATGAGCAGTTCTTC. Its protein product is CASSAPGLAHNEQFF. The rearrangement links TRBV19 to TRBJ2-1; 10 bases line up with TRBD2. Losses at the gene ends were 5 bases for V and 5 bases for J; bases not matched to a gene: 6. The CDR3 covers 15 residues. CDR1 and CDR2 (germline): LNHDA, SQIVND (reference sequence).

The chain has TRBV6-1 and TRBJ2-7; 11 nucleotides match TRBD1. The CDR3 runs 13 residues. Trimming removed 6 bases from V and 10 bases from J; junction bases left unmatched: 8. Germline V gives CDR1 MNHNS, CDR2 SASEGT. The CDR3 bases are TGTGCCAGCAGGGACAGGGGGCCGGTGCAACAGTACTTC. Translating gives CASRDRGPVQQYF.

This rearrangement joins TRBV27 to TRBJ2-1; 8 positions match TRBD1. J gave up 5 bases and V 3 bases, and 3 bases lay outside the gene matches. CDR1 is MNHEY, CDR2 SMNVEV, per germline (reference sequence). CDR3 length equals 14 residues. CDR3 coding DNA: TGTGCCAGCAGTTTGGACAGGGACAACAATGAGCAGTTCTTC. It yields the protein CASSLDRDNNEQFF.

This clone was seen a few times. The chain joins TRBV2 to TRBJ2-7; D is possibly TRBD2 (6 bases). Germline V gives CDR1 SNHLY, CDR2 FYNNEI. This CDR3 has 14 residues. Trimming removed 2 bases at V and 2 bases at J, with 10 bases between. The CDR3 nucleotides read TGTGCCAGCAGTGAACGCGGGGCAACCTACGAGCAGTACTTC. Its translation is CASSERGATYEQYF.

This clone showed up just a few times. The rearrangement uses TRBV25-1 and TRBJ2-7; tentatively, D is TRBD1 (6 bases). The CDR3 is made up of 16 amino acids. Trimming stripped 3 bases from V and 2 bases from J, with 17 bases between. Germline-derived CDR1 and CDR2 are MGHDK and SYGVNS. The CDR3, as DNA: TGTGCCAGCAGTGACAGAGTACAGGGCCTAACCTACGAGCAGTACTTC. Translation: CASSDRVQGLTYEQYF.

This clone was seen a single time. J is TRBJ2-5 and V is TRBV28, with TRBD1 identical over 9 bases. Germline-derived CDR1 and CDR2 are MDHEN and SYDVKM. The CDR3 covers 14 residues. V was pared by 9 bases and J by 5 bases, with 10 bases of the junction left unmatched. CDR3 sequence: CASSKGQGPETQYF. The CDR3 DNA is TGTGCCAGTTCCAAGGGACAGGGACCGGAGACCCAGTACTTC.

CDR3 region: CASSPSGTSSYEQYF. The CDR3 DNA reads as TGTGCCAGCAGCCCATCCGGGACTAGCTCCTACGAGCAGTACTTC. This sequence joins TRBV9 and TRBJ2-7; 8 positions match TRBD2. CDR1 SGDLS and CDR2 YYNGEE come from the germline V gene. This CDR3 is 15 amino acids long. With 4 bases clipped from V and 0 bases from J, the junction kept 6 bases outside the gene matches.

This clone came up a few times. J is TRBJ2-7 and V is TRBV29-1, with D unresolved. The CDR3 extends over 12 amino acids. Per the germline V gene, CDR1 is SQVTM and CDR2 is ANQGSEA. The V and J ends lost 0 bases and 1 base respectively, with 4 bases between them. CDR3 sequence reads: CSVEDGSYEQYF. In DNA, the CDR3 is TGCAGCGTTGAAGACGGGTCCTACGAGCAGTACTTC.

The chain is built from TRBV29-1 and TRBJ1-3; TRBD1 agrees at 8 bases. CDR3 length equals 13 residues. Germline V CDR1 and CDR2: SQVTM, ANQGSEA. The J segment lost 0 bases and the V segment lost 7 bases, leaving 2 bases of the junction unmatched. CDR3 nucleotide sequence: TGCAGCGCCACAGGGGGCTCTGGAAACACCATATATTTT. This translates into CSATGGSGNTIYF.

V is TRBV6-5 and J is TRBJ2-7; D is perhaps TRBD1 (6 bases). Germline V lookup: CDR1 MNHEY, CDR2 SVGAGI. This CDR3 region has 16 residues. The V end lost 0 bases, the J end lost 0 bases, and 12 bases lay between the germline ends. This chain's CDR3 is CASSYSGASSSYEQYF. DNA for the CDR3: TGTGCCAGCAGTTACTCGGGGGCCTCTAGCTCCTACGAGCAGTACTTC.

The chain has TRBV4-2 and TRBJ2-2; 16 bases map to TRBD2. Losses at the gene ends were 3 bases for V and 7 bases for J; bases not matched to a gene: 5. Germline-derived CDR1 and CDR2 are LGHNA and YNFKEQ. CDR3 length: 17 amino acids. This chain's CDR3 is CASSQGLAGGPNGELFF. Here the CDR3 DNA reads TGTGCCAGCAGCCAGGGACTAGCGGGAGGGCCAAACGGGGAGCTGTTTTTT.

DNA for the CDR3: TGTGCCAGCAGCGCAGGCTCCTACGAGCAGTACTTC. Translated: CASSAGSYEQYF. The J gene is TRBJ2-7, the V gene TRBV5-6; D gene unclear. The germline V gene encodes CDR1 SGHDT and CDR2 YYEEEE. V lost 4 bases and J lost 0, with 5 bases in between. This CDR3 spans 12 amino acids. Using reference TRBV5-6 and TRBJ2-7 for the parts outside the CDR3, the full variable domain is DAGVTQSPTHLIKTRGQQVTLRCSPKSGHDTVSWYQQALGQGPQFIFQYYEEEERQRGNFPDRFSGHQFPNYSSELNVNALLLGDSALYLCASSAGSYEQYFGPGTRLTVT.

CDR3 loop: CASSRTSGSTDTQYF. For the CDR3, the DNA is TGTGCCAGCAGCAGAACTAGCGGGAGCACAGATACGCAGTATTTT. The chain has TRBV5-4 and TRBJ2-3; 9 bases line up with TRBD2. J lost 0 bases, V lost 4 bases, and 3 bases had no gene match. The CDR3 is 15 residues long. Germline V lookup: CDR1 SGHNT, CDR2 YYREEE (reference sequence).

This chain connects TRBV27 to TRBJ2-7; 7 bases fit TRBD2. The CDR3 length is 15 residues. Germline CDR1 is MNHEY and CDR2 is SMNVEV (reference sequence). J was trimmed by 0 bases and V by 6 bases; bases with no gene match: 8. Here the CDR3 reads CASSPGLPSSYEQYF. The DNA of the CDR3 is TGTGCCAGCAGCCCGGGACTACCGAGCTCCTACGAGCAGTACTTC.

This chain joins TRBV7-9 and TRBJ2-7; the D is unclear. The CDR3 has 12 residues. V was clipped by 2 bases and J by 3 bases, with 5 bases between them. The germline V gene encodes CDR1 SEHNR and CDR2 FQNEAQ (reference sequence). The CDR3 DNA reads as TGTGCCAGCAGCTTATCTAACTACGAGCAGTACTTC. Its translation is CASSLSNYEQYF.

CDR3 residues: CASSLLDRGETQYF. DNA for the CDR3: TGCGCCAGCAGCCTTTTGGACAGGGGCGAGACCCAGTACTTC. The chain links TRBV4-1 to TRBJ2-5; 9 positions match TRBD1. This CDR3 region has 14 residues. With V trimmed by 4 bases and J by 5 bases, 5 bases remained unmatched. Germline-derived CDR1 and CDR2 are MGHRA and YSYEKL.

The V and J genes are TRBV28 and TRBJ1-4; D not resolved. The CDR3 length is 14 residues. Germline values: CDR1 MDHEN, CDR2 SYDVKM. V lost 6 bases and J 4 bases, leaving 12 bases between the germline ends. CDR3 protein: CASSKPGRNEKLFF. The CDR3 nucleotides read TGTGCCAGCAGCAAACCGGGTCGTAATGAAAAACTGTTTTTT. Combining the CDR3 with reference TRBV28 and TRBJ1-4 gives the whole variable domain DVKVTQSSRYLVKRTGEKVFLECVQDMDHENMFWYRQDPGLGLRLIYFSYDVKMKEKGDIPEGYSVSREKKERFSLILESASTNQTSMYLCASSKPGRNEKLFFGSGTQLSVL.

There are a few counts of this clone. The chain recombines TRBV27 with TRBJ1-1; D gene unclear. The germline CDR1 and CDR2 sequences are MNHEY and SMNVEV (reference sequence). The ends were cut back, 5 bases at V and 4 bases at J, with 14 bases in the middle. The length of the CDR3 is 14 residues. CDR3 loop: CASSPLKGGTEAFF. The CDR3 DNA reads TGTGCCAGCAGTCCCCTCAAGGGAGGCACTGAAGCTTTCTTT.

This sequence joins TRBV4-1 and TRBJ2-1; D is perhaps TRBD1 (5 bases). The V end lost 0 bases, the J end lost 10 bases, and 16 bases lay between the germline ends. The CDR3 covers 15 residues. Germline values: CDR1 MGHRA, CDR2 YSYEKL. The CDR3 here is CASSQDQGSFYEQFF. In nucleotides, the CDR3 is TGCGCCAGCAGCCAAGATCAGGGTAGCTTTTACGAGCAGTTCTTC.

This chain connects TRBV6-1 to TRBJ1-1; maybe TRBD1 (5 bases). Trimming pared 4 bases from V and 3 bases from J, leaving 12 bases between. Germline V gene data show CDR1 as MNHNS and CDR2 as SASEGT. The CDR3 covers 14 residues. The CDR3 DNA is TGTGCCAGCAGTGCTTTTGGGGGGGACACTGAAGCTTTCTTT. Its protein product is CASSAFGGDTEAFF.

This clone was observed a few times. This rearrangement joins TRBV29-1 to TRBJ1-5; TRBD1 agrees at 7 bases. In germline, CDR1 is SQVTM, CDR2 ANQGSEA. Trimming at V came to 5 bases and at J to 3 bases, leaving 10 bases not matched to a gene. The CDR3 length is 15 residues. In DNA form, the CDR3 reads TGCAGCGTTACGTTTGAGACAGGGACCAATCAGCCCCAGCATTTT. It encodes CSVTFETGTNQPQHF. Full variable domain (outside the CDR3, taken from reference TRBV29-1 and TRBJ1-5): SAVISQKPSRDICQRGTSLTIQCQVDSQVTMMFWYRQQPGQSLTLIATANQGSEATYESGFVIDKFPISRPNLTFSTLTVSNMSPEDSSIYLCSVTFETGTNQPQHFGDGTRLSIL.

The rearrangement uses TRBV7-9 and TRBJ2-5, with 7 nucleotides matching TRBD2. Germline V CDR1 and CDR2: SEHNR, FQNEAQ (reference sequence). CDR3 length: 15 residues. V trimming: 2 bases; J trimming: 4 bases; junction bases outside the gene matches: 7. CDR3 nucleotides: TGTGCCAGCAGCTTATTTGCGGGAGCAAGAGAGACCCAGTACTTC. Translating it yields CASSLFAGARETQYF.